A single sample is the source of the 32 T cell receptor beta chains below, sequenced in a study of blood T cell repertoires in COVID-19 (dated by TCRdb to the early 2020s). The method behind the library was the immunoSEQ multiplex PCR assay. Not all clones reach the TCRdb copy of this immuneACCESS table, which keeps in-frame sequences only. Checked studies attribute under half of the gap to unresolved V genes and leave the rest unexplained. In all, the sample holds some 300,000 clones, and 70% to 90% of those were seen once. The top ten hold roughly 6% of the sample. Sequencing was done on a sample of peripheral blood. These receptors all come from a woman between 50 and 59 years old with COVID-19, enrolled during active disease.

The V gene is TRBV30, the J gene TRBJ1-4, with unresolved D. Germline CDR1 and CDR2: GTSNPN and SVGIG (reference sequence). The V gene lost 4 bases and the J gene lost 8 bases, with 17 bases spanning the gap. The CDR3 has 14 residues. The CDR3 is CAWKQIGLNEKLFF. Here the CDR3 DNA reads TGTGCCTGGAAACAGATCGGATTGAACGAAAAACTGTTTTTT. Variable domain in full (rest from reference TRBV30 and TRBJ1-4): SQTIHQWPATLVQPVGSPLSLECTVEGTSNPNLYWYRQAAGRGLQLLFYSVGIGQISSEVPQNLSASRPQDRQFILSSKKLLLSDSGFYLCAWKQIGLNEKLFFGSGTQLSVL.

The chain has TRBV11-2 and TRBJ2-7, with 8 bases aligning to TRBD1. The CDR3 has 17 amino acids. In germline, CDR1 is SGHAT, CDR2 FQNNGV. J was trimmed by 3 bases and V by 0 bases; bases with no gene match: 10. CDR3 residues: CASSLDAQGASFYEQYF. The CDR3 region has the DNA TGTGCCAGCAGCTTAGACGCCCAGGGGGCGTCGTTCTACGAGCAGTACTTC.

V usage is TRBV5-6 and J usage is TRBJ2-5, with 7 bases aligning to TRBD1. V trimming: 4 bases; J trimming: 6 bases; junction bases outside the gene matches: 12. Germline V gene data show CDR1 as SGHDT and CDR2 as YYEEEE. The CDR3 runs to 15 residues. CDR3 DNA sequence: TGTGCCAGCAGCCTACGTTCCACAGGGGTAAAGACCCAGTACTTC. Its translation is CASSLRSTGVKTQYF.

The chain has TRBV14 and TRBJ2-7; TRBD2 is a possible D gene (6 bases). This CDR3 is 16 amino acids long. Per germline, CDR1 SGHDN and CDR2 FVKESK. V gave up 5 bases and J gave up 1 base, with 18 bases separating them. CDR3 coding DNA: TGTGCCAGCAGCGCCCGGACAAGCGGGCAGTCCTACGAGCAGTACTTC. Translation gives CASSARTSGQSYEQYF. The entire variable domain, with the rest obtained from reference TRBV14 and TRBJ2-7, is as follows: EAGVTQFPSHSVIEKGQTVTLRCDPISGHDNLYWYRRVMGKEIKFLLHFVKESKQDESGMPNNRFLAERTGGTYSTLKVQPAELEDSGVYFCASSARTSGQSYEQYFGPGTRLTVT.

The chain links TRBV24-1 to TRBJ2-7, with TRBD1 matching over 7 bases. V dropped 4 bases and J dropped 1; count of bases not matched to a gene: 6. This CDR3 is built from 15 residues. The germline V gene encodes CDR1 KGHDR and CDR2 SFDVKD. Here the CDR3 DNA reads TGTGCCACCAGTGACCCCGGGACAGCATCCTACGAGCAGTACTTC. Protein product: CATSDPGTASYEQYF.

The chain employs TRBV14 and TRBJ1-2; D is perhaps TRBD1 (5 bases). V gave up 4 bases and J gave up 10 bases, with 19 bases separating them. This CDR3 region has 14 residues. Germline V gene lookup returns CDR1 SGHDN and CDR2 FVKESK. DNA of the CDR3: TGTGCCAGCAGCCCAACCGGACACCTTACTGCCTACACCTTC. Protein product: CASSPTGHLTAYTF.

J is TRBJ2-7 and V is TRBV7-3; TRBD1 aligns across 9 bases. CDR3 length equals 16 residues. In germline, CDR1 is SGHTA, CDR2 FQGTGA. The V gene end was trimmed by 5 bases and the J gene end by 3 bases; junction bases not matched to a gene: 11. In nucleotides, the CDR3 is TGTGCCAGCAGCATCCGGGACAGGGTTGGAATCTACGAGCAGTACTTC. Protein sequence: CASSIRDRVGIYEQYF.

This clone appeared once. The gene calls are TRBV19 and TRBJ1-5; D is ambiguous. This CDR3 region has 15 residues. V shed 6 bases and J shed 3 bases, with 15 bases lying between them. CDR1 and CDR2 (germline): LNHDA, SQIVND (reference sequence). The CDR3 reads CASSRGISFNQPQHF. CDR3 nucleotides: TGTGCCAGTAGCAGAGGTATATCATTCAATCAGCCCCAGCATTTT.

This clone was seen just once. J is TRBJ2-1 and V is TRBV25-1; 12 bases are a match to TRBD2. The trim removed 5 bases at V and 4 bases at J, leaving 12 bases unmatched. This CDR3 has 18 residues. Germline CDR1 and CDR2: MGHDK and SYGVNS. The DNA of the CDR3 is TGTGCCAGCAGTTTTCCTCTAGCGGGAGGGCCGCGGTACAATGAGCAGTTCTTC. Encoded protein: CASSFPLAGGPRYNEQFF. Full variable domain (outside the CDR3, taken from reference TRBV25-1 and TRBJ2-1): EADIYQTPRYLVIGTGKKITLECSQTMGHDKMYWYQQDPGMELHLIHYSYGVNSTEKGDLSSESTVSRIRTEHFPLTLESARPSHTSQYLCASSFPLAGGPRYNEQFFGPGTRLTVL.

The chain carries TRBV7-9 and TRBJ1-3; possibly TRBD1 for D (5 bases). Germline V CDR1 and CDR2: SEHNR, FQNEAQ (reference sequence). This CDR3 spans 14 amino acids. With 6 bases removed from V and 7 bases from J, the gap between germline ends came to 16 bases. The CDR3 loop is CASSNQGVGNTIYF. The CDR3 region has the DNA TGTGCCAGCAGTAACCAGGGTGTTGGGAACACCATATATTTT.

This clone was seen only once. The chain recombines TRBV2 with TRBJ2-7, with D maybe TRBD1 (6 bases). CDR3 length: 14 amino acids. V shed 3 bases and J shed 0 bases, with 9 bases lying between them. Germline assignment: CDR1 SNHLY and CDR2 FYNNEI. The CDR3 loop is CASSDQGPSYEQYF. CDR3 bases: TGTGCCAGCAGTGACCAGGGGCCCTCCTACGAGCAGTACTTC.

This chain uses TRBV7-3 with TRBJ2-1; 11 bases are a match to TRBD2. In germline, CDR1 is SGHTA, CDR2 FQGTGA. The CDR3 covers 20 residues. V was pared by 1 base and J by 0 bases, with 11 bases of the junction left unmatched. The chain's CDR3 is CASSLRGVSGRASSYNEQFF. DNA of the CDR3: TGTGCCAGCAGCTTAAGGGGAGTTAGCGGGAGGGCCAGCTCCTACAATGAGCAGTTCTTC.

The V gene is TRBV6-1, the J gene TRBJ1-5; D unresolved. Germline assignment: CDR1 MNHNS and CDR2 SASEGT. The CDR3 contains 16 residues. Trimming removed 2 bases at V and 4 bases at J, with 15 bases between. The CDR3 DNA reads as TGTGCCAGCAGTGAAATGGGGTTGGGAGTTAATCAGCCCCAGCATTTT. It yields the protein CASSEMGLGVNQPQHF.

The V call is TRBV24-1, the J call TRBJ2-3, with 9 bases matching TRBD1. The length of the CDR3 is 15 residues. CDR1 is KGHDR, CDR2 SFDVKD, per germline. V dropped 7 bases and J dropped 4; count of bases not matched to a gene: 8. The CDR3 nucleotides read TGTGCCACCAGCTGGAACAGGGGGCGCTCAGATACGCAGTATTTT. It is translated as CATSWNRGRSDTQYF.

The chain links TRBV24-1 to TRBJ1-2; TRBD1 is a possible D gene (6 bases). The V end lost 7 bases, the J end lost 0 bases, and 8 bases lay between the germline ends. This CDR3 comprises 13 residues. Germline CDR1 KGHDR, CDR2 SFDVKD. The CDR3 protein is CATSRTANYGYTF. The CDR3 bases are TGTGCCACCAGCAGGACAGCTAACTATGGCTACACCTTC.

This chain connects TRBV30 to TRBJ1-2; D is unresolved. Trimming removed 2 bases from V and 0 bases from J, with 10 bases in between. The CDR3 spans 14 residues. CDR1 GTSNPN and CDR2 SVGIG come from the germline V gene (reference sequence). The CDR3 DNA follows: TGTGCCTGGAGTCTATTCCCGGCTAACTATGGCTACACCTTC. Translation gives CAWSLFPANYGYTF.

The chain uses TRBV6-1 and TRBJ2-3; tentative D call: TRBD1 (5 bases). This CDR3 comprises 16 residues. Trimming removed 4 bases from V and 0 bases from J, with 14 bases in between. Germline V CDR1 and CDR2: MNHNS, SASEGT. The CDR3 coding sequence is TGTGCCAGCAGTGTACAGGCCTACTCTAGCACAGATACGCAGTATTTT. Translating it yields CASSVQAYSSTDTQYF.

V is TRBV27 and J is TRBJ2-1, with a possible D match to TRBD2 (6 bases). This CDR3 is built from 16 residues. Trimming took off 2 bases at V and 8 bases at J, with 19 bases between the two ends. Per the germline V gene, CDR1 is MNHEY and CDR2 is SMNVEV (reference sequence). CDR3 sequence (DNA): TGTGCCAGCAGTTTACCTGGACTACCCACGGTCGATGAGCAGTTCTTC. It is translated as CASSLPGLPTVDEQFF.

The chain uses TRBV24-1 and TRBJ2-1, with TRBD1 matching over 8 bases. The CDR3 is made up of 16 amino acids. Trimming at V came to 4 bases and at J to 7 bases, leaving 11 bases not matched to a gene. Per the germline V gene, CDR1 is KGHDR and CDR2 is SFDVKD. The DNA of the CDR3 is TGTGCCACCAGTGAACAAGGGCAGGGGGCGCGGAATGAGCAGTTCTTC. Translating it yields CATSEQGQGARNEQFF.

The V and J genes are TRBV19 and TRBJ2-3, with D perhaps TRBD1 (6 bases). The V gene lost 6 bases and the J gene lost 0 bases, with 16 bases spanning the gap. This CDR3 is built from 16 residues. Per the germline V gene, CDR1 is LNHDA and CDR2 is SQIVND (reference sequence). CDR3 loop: CASRRNRAGSTDTQYF. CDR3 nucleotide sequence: TGTGCCAGTAGGCGCAACAGGGCGGGTAGCACAGATACGCAGTATTTT.

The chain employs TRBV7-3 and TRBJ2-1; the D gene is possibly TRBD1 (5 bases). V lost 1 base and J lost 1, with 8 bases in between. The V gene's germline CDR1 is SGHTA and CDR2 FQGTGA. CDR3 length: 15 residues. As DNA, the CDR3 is TGTGCCAGCAGCTTAAGTAGGGGATCCTACAATGAGCAGTTCTTC. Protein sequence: CASSLSRGSYNEQFF.

This CDR3 is CASSYRIPGTSAYNEQFF. DNA for the CDR3: TGTGCCAGCAGTTACCGTATCCCCGGGACTAGCGCCTACAATGAGCAGTTCTTC. V and J are TRBV6-2 or TRBV6-3 and TRBJ2-1, with 10 nucleotides matching TRBD2. The CDR3 totals 18 residues. Trimming removed 2 bases from V and 2 bases from J; junction bases left unmatched: 9. Germline CDR1 MNHEY, CDR2 SVGEGT.

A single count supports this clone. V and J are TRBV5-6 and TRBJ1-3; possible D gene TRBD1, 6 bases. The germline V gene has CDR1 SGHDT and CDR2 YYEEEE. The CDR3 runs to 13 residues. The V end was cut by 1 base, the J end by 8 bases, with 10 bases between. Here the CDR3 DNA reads TGTGCCAGCAGCTTGTGGGGGCCAGACACCATATATTTT. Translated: CASSLWGPDTIYF.

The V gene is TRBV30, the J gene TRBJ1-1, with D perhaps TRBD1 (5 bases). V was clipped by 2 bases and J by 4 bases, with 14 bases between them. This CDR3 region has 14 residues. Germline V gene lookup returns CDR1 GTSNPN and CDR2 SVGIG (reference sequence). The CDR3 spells CAWSPPQGLTEAFF. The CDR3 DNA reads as TGTGCCTGGAGTCCCCCCCAGGGACTCACTGAAGCTTTCTTT.

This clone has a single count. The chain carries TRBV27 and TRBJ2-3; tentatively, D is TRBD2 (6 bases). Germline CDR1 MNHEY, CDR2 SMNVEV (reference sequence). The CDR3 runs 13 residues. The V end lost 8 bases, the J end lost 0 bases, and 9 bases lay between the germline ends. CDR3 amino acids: CASGTSSTDTQYF. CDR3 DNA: TGTGCCAGCGGGACTTCTAGCACAGATACGCAGTATTTT.

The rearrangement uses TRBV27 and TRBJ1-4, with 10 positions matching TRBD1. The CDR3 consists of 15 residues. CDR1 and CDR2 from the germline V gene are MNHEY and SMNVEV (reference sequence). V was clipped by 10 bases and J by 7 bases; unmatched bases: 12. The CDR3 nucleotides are TGTGCCACCTCCAGAGGACGGACAGGGGGTGAAAAACTGTTTTTT. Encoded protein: CATSRGRTGGEKLFF.

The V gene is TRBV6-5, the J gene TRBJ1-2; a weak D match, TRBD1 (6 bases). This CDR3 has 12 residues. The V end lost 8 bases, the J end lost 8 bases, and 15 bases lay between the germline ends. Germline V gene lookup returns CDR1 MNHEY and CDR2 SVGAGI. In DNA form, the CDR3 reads TGTGCCAGCCAGGATACAGGGATCGGCTACACCTTC. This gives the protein CASQDTGIGYTF.

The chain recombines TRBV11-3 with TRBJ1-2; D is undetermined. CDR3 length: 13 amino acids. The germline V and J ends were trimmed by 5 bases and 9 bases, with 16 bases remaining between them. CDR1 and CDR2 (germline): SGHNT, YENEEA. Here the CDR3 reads CASSPLMTTSYTF. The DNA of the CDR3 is TGTGCCAGCAGCCCGCTTATGACCACTAGCTACACCTTC.

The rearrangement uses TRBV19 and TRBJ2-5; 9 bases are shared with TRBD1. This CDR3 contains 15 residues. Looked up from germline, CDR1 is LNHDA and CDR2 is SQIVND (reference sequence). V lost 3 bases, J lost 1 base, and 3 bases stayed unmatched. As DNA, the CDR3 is TGTGCCAGTAGTATTGGACAGGGGATCCAAGAGACCCAGTACTTC. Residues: CASSIGQGIQETQYF. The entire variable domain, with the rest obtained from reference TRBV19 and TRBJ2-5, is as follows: DGGITQSPKYLFRKEGQNVTLSCEQNLNHDAMYWYRQDPGQGLRLIYYSQIVNDFQKGDIAEGYSVSREKKESFPLTVTSAQKNPTAFYLCASSIGQGIQETQYFGPGTRLLVL.

CDR3 nucleotide sequence: TGTGCCAGCAGCCTAGGGGGCTGGGGCTACACCTTC. It translates to CASSLGGWGYTF. This chain links TRBV12-3 or TRBV12-4 with TRBJ1-2; the match to TRBD1 covers 7 bases. The CDR3 contains 12 residues. With V trimmed by 6 bases and J by 8 bases, 6 bases remained unmatched.

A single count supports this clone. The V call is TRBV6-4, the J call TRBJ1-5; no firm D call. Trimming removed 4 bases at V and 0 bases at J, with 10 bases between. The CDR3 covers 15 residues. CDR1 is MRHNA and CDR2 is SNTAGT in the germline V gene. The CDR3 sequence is CASSANHYSNQPQHF. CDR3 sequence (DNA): TGTGCCAGCAGTGCTAACCACTATAGCAATCAGCCCCAGCATTTT.

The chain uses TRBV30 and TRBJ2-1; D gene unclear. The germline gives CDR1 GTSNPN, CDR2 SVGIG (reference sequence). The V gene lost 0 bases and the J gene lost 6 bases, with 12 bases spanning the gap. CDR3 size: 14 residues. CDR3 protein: CAWSVRTGINEQFF. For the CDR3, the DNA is TGTGCCTGGAGTGTACGAACGGGTATCAATGAGCAGTTCTTC.